This TCR beta chain was found in a study of blood T cell repertoires in COVID-19. Turning to the study itself: Some COVID-19 samples were acute and others convalescent; all came from the United States, Italy and Spain. T cells, B-cell-depleted T cells, or PBMCs supplied cDNA or gDNA.

The repertoire was sequenced with immunoSEQ multiplex PCR; TCRdb's copy has only in-frame clones and lacks some. The table shows approximately 250,000 clones, with about 80% occurring only once. In its sample, this clone was seen a few times. Participants, about 18 to 90 years old, spanned under 30 US areas. Recovered status applied to Cohort 3 donors who had two consecutive negative PCRs. It also applied to those with clearance or with symptom resolution. Sequencing used PBMCs or T cells enriched from blood (not recorded which). The receptor's source is a man aged 35 to 55 who had recovered from COVID-19.

In nucleotides, the CDR3 is TGTGCCAGCCTCCGGCCTCCACAGCCACCCCTCCACTTT. It yields the protein CASLRPPQPPLHF. The V call is TRBV6-5, the J call TRBJ1-6, with no clear D. The CDR3 is 13 amino acids. V lost 8 bases to trimming and J lost 11 bases, with 16 bases between them. Germline-derived CDR1 and CDR2 are MNHEY and SVGAGI.